These 21 T cell receptor beta chains originate from one sample sequenced in a study of blood T cell repertoires in COVID-19. Sequenced by immunoSEQ multiplex PCR; TCRdb stores in-frame clones only, minus some. The sample includes around 160,000 clones, 84% of them seen just once. Source material: PBMCs or T cells enriched from blood (not recorded which). These receptors all come from a woman aged 50 to 60 who had been exposed to COVID-19.

The rearrangement joins TRBV18 to TRBJ2-1, with 11 nucleotides matching TRBD2. Germline V lookup: CDR1 KGHSH, CDR2 LQKENI. V lost 5 bases and J lost 3; bases outside the gene matches: 3. The CDR3 is 15 amino acids. The CDR3 region is CASSAGTSGYNEQFF. CDR3 DNA: TGTGCCAGCTCAGCCGGGACTAGCGGCTACAATGAGCAGTTCTTC.

The chain carries TRBV10-3 and TRBJ1-4, with D maybe TRBD1 (5 bases). Germline V CDR1 and CDR2: ENHRY, SYGVKD. This CDR3 region has 18 residues. The V and J ends lost 0 bases and 3 bases respectively, with 17 bases between them. CDR3 sequence: CAISESGGKGAANEKLFF. The DNA of the CDR3 is TGTGCCATCAGTGAGTCGGGGGGGAAAGGCGCGGCTAATGAAAAACTGTTTTTT.

V and J are TRBV5-1 and TRBJ2-7, with 9 bases identical to TRBD2. The CDR3 runs 15 residues. V lost 5 bases to trimming and J lost 6 bases; unmatched junction nucleotides: 12. Germline values: CDR1 SGHRS, CDR2 YFSETQ. CDR3 loop: CASRPGGTSFSEQYF. The CDR3 nucleotides read TGCGCCAGCAGACCCGGAGGGACTAGCTTTTCCGAGCAGTACTTC.

The V gene is TRBV15, the J gene TRBJ1-4; D is unresolved. Germline loops: CDR1 LNHNV, CDR2 YYDKDF (reference sequence). V was shortened by 0 bases and J by 1 base, with 9 bases between the two germline ends. The length of the CDR3 is 16 residues. The CDR3 sequence: CATSRDPRRTNEKLFF. CDR3 nucleotides: TGTGCCACCAGCAGAGATCCGAGAAGAACTAATGAAAAACTGTTTTTT.

CDR3 loop: CASSGVGRRAPDQPQHF. CDR3 sequence (DNA): TGTGCCAGTAGTGGAGTGGGCCGGAGGGCCCCCGATCAGCCCCAGCATTTT. This rearrangement joins TRBV19 to TRBJ1-5, with no clear D. CDR3 length: 17 amino acids. V was pared by 5 bases and J by 5 bases, with 22 bases between. CDR1 and CDR2 (germline): LNHDA, SQIVND (reference sequence).

This clone was seen a few times. The chain joins TRBV5-8 to TRBJ1-5; 10 bases map to TRBD1. This CDR3 has 17 amino acids. Germline-derived CDR1 and CDR2 are SGHTS and YDEGEE. J was trimmed by 2 bases and V by 2 bases; bases with no gene match: 7. The CDR3 protein is CASSLETGTGGNQPQHF. CDR3 nucleotides: TGTGCCAGCAGCTTAGAAACCGGGACAGGGGGCAATCAGCCCCAGCATTTT. Supplemented by reference TRBV5-8 and TRBJ1-5, the full variable domain reads EAGVTQSPTHLIKTRGQQATLRCSPISGHTSVYWYQQALGLGLQFLLWYDEGEERNRGNFPPRFSGRQFPNYSSELNVNALELEDSALYLCASSLETGTGGNQPQHFGDGTRLSIL.

The chain has TRBV10-3 and TRBJ2-3; 8 positions match TRBD2. The CDR3 length is 13 residues. V was clipped by 4 bases and J by 5 bases; unmatched bases: 2. Germline lookup yields CDR1 ENHRY and CDR2 SYGVKD. The CDR3 protein is CAISVLAGDTQYF. CDR3 DNA sequence: TGTGCCATCAGTGTGCTAGCGGGAGATACGCAGTATTTT.

The chain carries TRBV7-9 and TRBJ2-3; possibly TRBD1 for D (6 bases). Trimming pared 8 bases from V and 2 bases from J, leaving 14 bases between. CDR1 is SEHNR and CDR2 is FQNEAQ in the germline V gene (reference sequence). The CDR3 runs 14 residues. The CDR3 sequence: CASAYQGTTDTQYF. CDR3 nucleotides: TGTGCCAGCGCCTACCAGGGGACCACAGATACGCAGTATTTT.

The chain is built from TRBV11-2 and TRBJ1-3; D is uncertain. In germline, CDR1 is SGHAT, CDR2 FQNNGV. Between the trimmed V and J ends, which lost 3 bases and 4 bases, there was a span of 10 bases. The CDR3 sequence is 14 residues long. DNA of the CDR3: TGTGCCAGCAGCTTTGAGGCTACCGGAAACACCATATATTTT. Translation gives CASSFEATGNTIYF.

V and J are TRBV27 and TRBJ2-1; a weak D match, TRBD1 (6 bases). From germline, CDR1 is MNHEY and CDR2 SMNVEV (reference sequence). CDR3 length equals 14 residues. V lost 7 bases, J lost 13 bases, and 23 bases lay in between. The CDR3 protein is CASNNALRQQGQFF. The CDR3 nucleotides read TGTGCCAGCAATAACGCCCTCCGCCAACAGGGTCAGTTCTTC.

The CDR3: CASTTGGGYYEQYF. In DNA form, the CDR3 reads TGTGCCAGCACCACGGGAGGGGGATACTACGAGCAGTACTTC. The chain is built from TRBV5-4 and TRBJ2-7; 8 bases are a match to TRBD2. V shed 6 bases and J 3 bases; nucleotides not matched to a gene: 8. Germline V lookup: CDR1 SGHNT, CDR2 YYREEE (reference sequence). The CDR3 sequence is 14 residues long. Variable domain in full (rest from reference TRBV5-4 and TRBJ2-7): ETGVTQSPTHLIKTRGQQVTLRCSSQSGHNTVSWYQQALGQGPQFIFQYYREEENGRGNFPPRFSGLQFPNYSSELNVNALELDDSALYLCASTTGGGYYEQYFGPGTRLTVT.

V gene TRBV7-2 combines with J gene TRBJ2-2; 9 bases align to TRBD1. The trim removed 0 bases at V and 5 bases at J, leaving 10 bases unmatched. This CDR3 region has 18 residues. Looked up from germline, CDR1 is SGHTA and CDR2 is FQGNSA. The CDR3 here is CASSLAQTGGFFTGELFF. The CDR3 coding sequence is TGTGCCAGCAGCTTAGCGCAGACAGGGGGTTTCTTTACCGGGGAGCTGTTTTTT. Variable domain in full (rest from reference TRBV7-2 and TRBJ2-2): GAGVSQSPSNKVTEKGKDVELRCDPISGHTALYWYRQSLGQGLEFLIYFQGNSAPDKSGLPSDRFSAERTGGSVSTLTIQRTQQEDSAVYLCASSLAQTGGFFTGELFFGEGSRLTVL.

The rearrangement uses TRBV30 and TRBJ1-5, with TRBD1 matching 8 bases. The V segment lost 3 bases and the J segment 2 bases; nucleotides outside the gene matches: 9. CDR3 length equals 16 residues. Germline V lookup: CDR1 GTSNPN, CDR2 SVGIG (reference sequence). This chain's CDR3 is CAWRHSGGLGNQPQHF. CDR3 in DNA: TGTGCCTGGAGGCATTCAGGGGGCCTTGGCAATCAGCCCCAGCATTTT.

The chain employs TRBV4-3 and TRBJ1-1; 7 bases map to TRBD1. This CDR3 has 16 amino acids. After removal of 0 bases from V and 3 bases from J, the junction contained 7 bases not matched to a gene. From germline, CDR1 is LGHNA and CDR2 YSLEER. CDR3: CASSQDPAGGYTEAFF. CDR3 in DNA: TGCGCCAGCAGCCAAGATCCGGCAGGGGGGTACACTGAAGCTTTCTTT.

Written as DNA, the CDR3 is TGTGCCAGCAGCCGGACAGAATACTACGAGCAGTACTTC. It codes for CASSRTEYYEQYF. This sequence joins TRBV6-5 and TRBJ2-7; possibly TRBD1 for D (6 bases). Trimming shortened V by 6 bases and J by 3 bases, and 12 bases separated the two germline ends. This CDR3 spans 13 amino acids. In germline, CDR1 is MNHEY, CDR2 SVGAGI.

This CDR3 is CASGGGNTEAFF. The CDR3 DNA reads TGTGCCAGCGGGGGGGGGAACACTGAAGCTTTCTTT. V gene TRBV12-3 or TRBV12-4 combines with J gene TRBJ1-1; tentative D call: TRBD1 (5 bases). V was pared by 8 bases and J by 1 base, with 8 bases between. The CDR3 is 12 residues long.

J is TRBJ2-3 and V is TRBV9; 13 nucleotides match TRBD2. This CDR3 has 15 residues. V lost 2 bases and J lost 8; bases outside the gene matches: 5. In germline, CDR1 is SGDLS, CDR2 YYNGEE. DNA for the CDR3: TGTGCCAGCAGCGTCGGGACTAGCGGGGCCGCTACGCAGTATTTT. Protein product: CASSVGTSGAATQYF.

The DNA for the CDR3 is TGTGCCAGCAGCCCGGCCAGGGGTCGGAAGACCCAGTACTTC. Its protein is CASSPARGRKTQYF. The chain is built from TRBV5-4 and TRBJ2-5, with D perhaps TRBD1 (6 bases). The length of the CDR3 is 14 residues. In germline, CDR1 is SGHNT, CDR2 YYREEE (reference sequence). V was shortened by 4 bases and J by 6 bases, with 16 bases between the two germline ends.

This clone was counted only a few times. The chain joins TRBV7-2 to TRBJ2-1, with TRBD2 as a possible D gene (5 bases). Between the trimmed V and J ends, which lost 0 bases and 8 bases, there was a span of 14 bases. The CDR3 extends over 15 amino acids. Germline lookup yields CDR1 SGHTA and CDR2 FQGNSA. The CDR3, as DNA: TGTGCCAGCAGCTTAGCCGGGGATTCCCGGCATGAGCAGTTCTTC. Protein: CASSLAGDSRHEQFF.

J is TRBJ1-3 and V is TRBV10-3, with D perhaps TRBD1 (5 bases). V lost 10 bases and J lost 0, with 13 bases in between. The CDR3 totals 14 residues. CDR1 and CDR2 (germline): ENHRY, SYGVKD. The CDR3 DNA reads as TGTGCCACCGAGGACATACACTCTGGAAACACCATATATTTT. It codes for CATEDIHSGNTIYF.

This chain joins TRBV4-1 and TRBJ1-4, with 8 bases aligning to TRBD1. Germline lookup yields CDR1 MGHRA and CDR2 YSYEKL. V shed 0 bases, J shed 7 bases, and the junction held 7 bases outside the gene matches. The CDR3 loop spans 16 amino acids. In nucleotides, the CDR3 is TGCGCCAGCAGCCAAGACCGGACAGGGAAGAGTGAAAAACTGTTTTTT. It yields the protein CASSQDRTGKSEKLFF.